The text below deals with one T cell receptor beta chain. This entry comes from a study of T cells after yellow fever vaccination. Overall study: Fractions containing few cells were prepared with SMART-Seq v4 Ultra Low Input.

Germline-derived CDR1 and CDR2 are SGHTA and FQGNSA. CDR3 length: 13 amino acids. Trimming removed 2 bases at V and 5 bases at J, with 10 bases between. TCRdb called the 5' RACE reads again in MiXCR, with one record for every CDR3 protein. The sample has some 300,000 distinct CDR3 sequences, 8.1% seen once; the top ten hold 15% to 20%. The gene calls are TRBV7-2 and TRBJ2-7; D is unresolved. The sample was PBMCs, taken 45 days after the first yellow fever vaccination. This receptor was obtained from a man aged 18 to 35 who received the YFV17D yellow fever vaccine. CDR3 nucleotide sequence: TGTGCCAGCAGCTTACGCAGAGAAGACGAGCAGTACTTC. Translating gives CASSLRREDEQYF.